The clone carrying this T cell receptor beta chain showed up just once. The antigen is unknown. Healthy donors of bone marrow made up the group. This specimen belongs to a study of cytomegalovirus exposure and HLA in healthy donors. Whole-study results and caveats: Most CMV-associated TCR beta chains appeared HLA-restricted in a later analysis. Indistinguishable V segments such as TRBV6-2 and TRBV6-3 were excluded. Immune exposure was documented only through CMV serostatus.

Trimming pared 0 bases from V and 0 bases from J, leaving 2 bases between. The length of the CDR3 is 13 residues. Germline V gene data show CDR1 as KGHSH and CDR2 as LQKENI. PCR was performed using 60 Vbeta and 13 Jbeta primers. The method was immunoSEQ multiplex PCR; TCRdb's version includes in-frame clones alone and lacks a portion of them. In the table there are roughly 100,000 clones, approximately 69% of which are singletons. The TCR sequence derives from a man under 40 in good health and CMV-seronegative. The chain couples TRBV18 to TRBJ2-5, with D hard to call. Source material: PBMCs. CDR3 region: CASSPPNQETQYF. CDR3 nucleotide sequence: TGTGCCAGCTCACCACCTAACCAAGAGACCCAGTACTTC.